A single sample gave rise to the 8 T cell receptor beta chains below, sequenced in a study of cytomegalovirus exposure and HLA in healthy donors. Some clones are missing from TCRdb's copy, which holds only in-frame ones; the method was immunoSEQ multiplex PCR. The sample shows 300,000 to 400,000 clones, 86% of them seen only once. Source material: PBMCs. The receptor set was obtained from a woman between 18 and 30 years old in good health and CMV-seronegative.

V usage is TRBV5-6 and J usage is TRBJ2-7; no reliable D call. Looked up from germline, CDR1 is SGHDT and CDR2 is YYEEEE. The CDR3 has 15 amino acids. The V and J ends lost 1 base and 6 bases respectively, with 17 bases between them. CDR3 nucleotides: TGTGCCAGCAGCTTGTCGACGGGTGGTCGTCGCGAGCAGTACTTC. Amino acid sequence: CASSLSTGGRREQYF.

The CDR3 loop is CASRTPYGYTF. The CDR3 DNA follows: TGTGCCAGCAGGACTCCCTATGGCTACACCTTC. V is TRBV2 and J is TRBJ1-2; D not certain. The CDR3 is made up of 11 amino acids. Trimming took off 6 bases at V and 4 bases at J, with 6 bases between the two ends. Germline values: CDR1 SNHLY, CDR2 FYNNEI.

The V gene is TRBV27, the J gene TRBJ2-1; D is undetermined. The CDR3 is 15 amino acids. Germline loops: CDR1 MNHEY, CDR2 SMNVEV (reference sequence). V lost 2 bases to trimming and J lost 5 bases, with 13 bases between them. This CDR3 reads CASSLNLFDNNEQFF. As DNA, the CDR3 is TGTGCCAGCAGTTTAAATTTGTTTGACAACAATGAGCAGTTCTTC.

The chain carries TRBV6-5 and TRBJ2-7, with 7 bases fitting TRBD1. The V gene's germline CDR1 is MNHEY and CDR2 SVGAGI. V shed 6 bases, J shed 6 bases, and the junction held 5 bases outside the gene matches. There are 12 residues in the CDR3. CDR3 residues: CASRKGAGEQYF. The DNA of the CDR3 is TGTGCCAGCAGGAAGGGGGCTGGCGAGCAGTACTTC.

V gene TRBV6-6 combines with J gene TRBJ1-2; D is perhaps TRBD1 (5 bases). V was pared by 6 bases and J by 8 bases, with 19 bases between. The germline gives CDR1 MNHNY, CDR2 SVGAGI (reference sequence). The CDR3 spans 14 residues. The CDR3 region has the DNA TGTGCCAGCAGCCCCGAAGGGCTGGGGGGGGGCTACACCTTC. This translates into CASSPEGLGGGYTF.

The chain employs TRBV29-1 and TRBJ2-7; no clear D gene. The CDR3 is 13 residues long. Germline assignment: CDR1 SQVTM and CDR2 ANQGSEA. V was shortened by 2 bases and J by 0 bases, with 8 bases between the two germline ends. The CDR3 nucleotides are TGCAGCGTTGAACCGGAGACCTCCTACGAGCAGTACTTC. Translating gives CSVEPETSYEQYF.

The chain carries TRBV6-5 and TRBJ1-4, with D possibly TRBD1 on 6 matching bases. Germline V gene lookup returns CDR1 MNHEY and CDR2 SVGAGI. Trimming took 0 bases from V and 8 from J, leaving 13 bases between them. There are 15 residues in the CDR3. The DNA of the CDR3 is TGTGCCAGCAGTTACTCGGGGGGGCTGGGGGAAAAACTGTTTTTT. This encodes CASSYSGGLGEKLFF.

The CDR3 nucleotides are TGTGCCAGTAGCCAACTCGACAGGTCGGTCTTTTATGGCTACACCTTC. This sequence encodes CASSQLDRSVFYGYTF. The rearrangement links TRBV19 to TRBJ1-2; TRBD1 is a possible D gene (6 bases). There are 16 residues in the CDR3. Germline V gene lookup returns CDR1 LNHDA and CDR2 SQIVND (reference sequence). V lost 6 bases to trimming and J lost 5 bases, with 22 bases between them.